This entry lists 31 T cell receptor beta chains sequenced from one sample in a study of T cells of healthy individuals. One entry per CDR3 protein, called by TCRdb with MiXCR from the 5' RACE reads. Here the sample spans around 79,000 distinct CDR3 sequences, more than 5% being singletons. These TCRs come from a female donor in good health.

In this sample, this clonotype turned up many times. This chain uses TRBV12-3 or TRBV12-4 with TRBJ2-5; either TRBD1 or TRBD2 may fit D (6 bases each). CDR3 length: 15 amino acids. Trimming took off 3 bases at V and 2 bases at J, with 13 bases between the two ends. CDR3 nucleotides: TGTGCCAGCAGTTTGGAAGGGGGGTTACAAGAGACCCAGTACTTC. Amino acid sequence: CASSLEGGLQETQYF.

There are many counts of this clonotype. V usage is TRBV27 and J usage is TRBJ1-1; 7 bases are shared with TRBD1. The ends lost 0 bases at V and 1 base at J; junction bases unmatched: 2. The CDR3 runs 15 residues. The germline CDR1 and CDR2 sequences are MNHEY and SMNVEV (reference sequence). CDR3 loop: CASSLSGTANTEAFF. In DNA, the CDR3 is TGTGCCAGCAGTTTATCCGGGACAGCGAACACTGAAGCTTTCTTT.

Only a few counts were recorded for this clonotype. The rearrangement uses TRBV19 and TRBJ2-1; 8 bases are a match to TRBD2. The trim removed 10 bases at V and 0 bases at J, leaving 11 bases unmatched. Germline CDR1 reads LNHDA; CDR2 reads SQIVND (reference sequence). This CDR3 has 16 amino acids. The CDR3 is CATHQGREVSYNEQFF. In DNA, the CDR3 is TGTGCCACCCACCAGGGGCGGGAGGTCTCCTACAATGAGCAGTTCTTC.

This chain uses TRBV28 with TRBJ2-1, with TRBD2 matching 10 bases. Per germline, CDR1 MDHEN and CDR2 SYDVKM. This CDR3 has 15 residues. The V and J ends lost 6 bases and 2 bases, in that order; junction bases with no gene match: 4. CDR3 sequence: CASSLGLAPYNEQFF. Written as DNA, the CDR3 is TGTGCCAGCAGCCTGGGACTAGCGCCCTACAATGAGCAGTTCTTC.

In this sample, this clonotype turned up many times. DNA of the CDR3: TGTGCCAGCAGCCCCGGACCTCTGCCGGCCTACGAGCAGTACTTC. The encoded protein is CASSPGPLPAYEQYF. The chain has TRBV14 and TRBJ2-7; D gene ambiguous. Germline V gene data show CDR1 as SGHDN and CDR2 as FVKESK. The CDR3 is 15 residues long. The V gene lost 4 bases and the J gene lost 2 bases, with 15 bases spanning the gap.

V gene TRBV6-1 combines with J gene TRBJ1-4; D possibly corresponds to TRBD1 (5 bases). V was cut by 6 bases and J by 3 bases, with 11 bases left in between. The germline V gene encodes CDR1 MNHNS and CDR2 SASEGT. The CDR3 extends over 14 amino acids. CDR3 amino acids: CASSRGAANEKLFF. The CDR3 nucleotides are TGTGCCAGCAGCCGGGGCGCGGCTAATGAAAAACTGTTTTTT.

In its sample, this clonotype was seen many times. V gene TRBV27 combines with J gene TRBJ2-6; D not resolved. V was trimmed by 6 bases and J by 0 bases, leaving 6 bases between them. The CDR3 contains 14 residues. CDR1 is MNHEY and CDR2 is SMNVEV in the germline V gene (reference sequence). The CDR3 bases are TGTGCCAGCAGCCGGTACTCTGGGGCCAACGTCCTGACTTTC. It is translated as CASSRYSGANVLTF. Using reference TRBV27 and TRBJ2-6 for the parts outside the CDR3, the full variable domain is EAQVTQNPRYLITVTGKKLTVTCSQNMNHEYMSWYRQDPGLGLRQIYYSMNVEVTDKGDVPEGYKVSRKEKRNFPLILESPSPNQTSLYFCASSRYSGANVLTFGAGSRLTVL.

V and J are TRBV14 and TRBJ1-1; D not resolved. Germline V gene data show CDR1 as SGHDN and CDR2 as FVKESK. Trimming stripped 1 base from V and 6 bases from J, with 12 bases between. The CDR3 length is 14 residues. The CDR3 bases are TGTGCCAGCAGCCAAGTATCTTCGGGATCTGAAGCTTTCTTT. Translated, it gives CASSQVSSGSEAFF.

In its sample, this clonotype was seen many times. The rearrangement uses TRBV7-6 and TRBJ2-3; D is unclear. Germline V CDR1 and CDR2: SGHVS, FNYEAQ. There are 17 residues in the CDR3. V lost 0 bases and J lost 0, with 13 bases in between. The CDR3 protein is CASSLAPASFSTDTQYF. CDR3 DNA: TGTGCCAGCAGCTTAGCCCCAGCGAGCTTTAGCACAGATACGCAGTATTTT.

In the case of this clonotype: A much bigger clone sits one base away, suggesting this may be a read error. The CDR3 region is CASSPLEGPFNEQFF. The DNA for the CDR3 is TGTGCCAGCAGCCCCCTTGAGGGCCCTTTTAATGAGCAGTTCTTC. J is TRBJ2-1 and V is TRBV5-6; possibly TRBD2 for D (5 bases). Germline CDR1 and CDR2: SGHDT and YYEEEE. This CDR3 region has 15 residues. Trimming removed 4 bases from V and 7 bases from J, with 18 bases in between. Complete variable domain (other parts from reference TRBV5-6 and TRBJ2-1): DAGVTQSPTHLIKTRGQQVTLRCSPKSGHDTVSWYQQALGQGPQFIFQYYEEEERQRGNFPDRFSGHQFPNYSSELNVNALLLGDSALYLCASSPLEGPFNEQFFGPGTRLTVL.

This clonotype was detected ten times or more. The CDR3 loop is CASSQDLTGAQPQHF. The CDR3 bases are TGCGCCAGCAGCCAAGATCTAACCGGGGCCCAGCCCCAGCATTTT. The chain combines TRBV4-3 with TRBJ1-5, with a tentative D call TRBD1 (5 bases). The CDR3 has 15 amino acids. V lost 0 bases and J lost 7, with 13 bases in between. CDR1 and CDR2 from the germline V gene are LGHNA and YSLEER.

This clonotype appeared a few times. The chain joins TRBV5-5 to TRBJ1-5; D gene unclear. The V end was cut by 0 bases, the J end by 0 bases, with 7 bases between. Germline loops: CDR1 SGHKS, CDR2 YYEKEE (reference sequence). The CDR3 spans 15 residues. The CDR3 sequence is CASSLVPSSNQPQHF. In DNA, the CDR3 is TGTGCCAGCAGCTTGGTTCCGAGTAGCAATCAGCCCCAGCATTTT.

The V call is TRBV27, the J call TRBJ2-7; 9 positions match TRBD2. This CDR3 has 15 residues. Germline CDR1 is MNHEY and CDR2 is SMNVEV (reference sequence). J gave up 6 bases and V 3 bases, and 9 bases lay outside the gene matches. The CDR3 protein is CASSFAVAGAREQYF. In nucleotides, the CDR3 is TGTGCCAGCAGTTTCGCGGTAGCGGGAGCTCGCGAGCAGTACTTC.

This clonotype showed up many times. V and J are TRBV5-1 and TRBJ2-1; a weak D match, TRBD2 (6 bases). V was pared by 0 bases and J by 0 bases, with 13 bases between. The germline V gene has CDR1 SGHRS and CDR2 YFSETQ. This CDR3 comprises 17 residues. CDR3 sequence: CASSLGGLTSSYNEQFF. Here the CDR3 DNA reads TGCGCCAGCAGCTTGGGGGGACTCACCAGCTCCTACAATGAGCAGTTCTTC.

This clonotype occurred a few times. The rearrangement uses TRBV12-3 or TRBV12-4 and TRBJ1-1; no clear D gene. V gave up 6 bases and J gave up 4 bases, with 12 bases separating them. This CDR3 region has 13 residues. The CDR3: CASSQDEGTEAFF. In DNA form, the CDR3 reads TGTGCCAGCAGCCAGGATGAGGGCACTGAAGCTTTCTTT.

This clonotype was seen at least ten times. The rearrangement joins TRBV3-1 to TRBJ1-1, with 7 bases identical to TRBD1. The trim removed 0 bases at V and 0 bases at J, leaving 16 bases unmatched. Germline V gene sequence: CDR1 LGHDT, CDR2 YNNKEL (reference sequence). The CDR3 consists of 20 residues. Written as DNA, the CDR3 is TGTGCCAGCAGCCAAGATATATTCGGGACAGTTTCAGACCTGAACACTGAAGCTTTCTTT. This encodes CASSQDIFGTVSDLNTEAFF.

This clonotype was recorded at least ten times. The J gene is TRBJ1-3, the V gene TRBV4-1; no firm D call. There are 14 residues in the CDR3. Germline CDR1 reads MGHRA; CDR2 reads YSYEKL. V was trimmed by 1 base and J by 4 bases, leaving 8 bases between them. CDR3: CASSQVDPGNTIYF. The CDR3 DNA sequence: TGCGCCAGCAGCCAAGTAGACCCCGGAAACACCATATATTTT.

The chain couples TRBV7-2 to TRBJ2-5, with D possibly being TRBD2 (5 bases). Per the germline V gene, CDR1 is SGHTA and CDR2 is FQGNSA. The V end lost 2 bases, the J end lost 3 bases, and 16 bases lay between the germline ends. This CDR3 region has 16 residues. CDR3 region: CASSLLSGGGEETQYF. CDR3 nucleotides: TGTGCCAGCAGCTTATTAAGCGGAGGTGGAGAAGAGACCCAGTACTTC.

This clonotype was counted only a few times. The J gene is TRBJ1-4, the V gene TRBV5-5; no clear D. Germline CDR1 and CDR2: SGHKS and YYEKEE (reference sequence). Deletions cut 4 bases from V and 0 bases from J, with 13 bases between. This CDR3 spans 16 amino acids. CDR3 DNA sequence: TGTGCCAGCAGCCCTCCGCGGGCTGCAACTAATGAAAAACTGTTTTTT. This translates into CASSPPRAATNEKLFF.

This clonotype was detected only a few times. The rearrangement joins TRBV7-8 to TRBJ2-5; no definite D call. V dropped 2 bases and J dropped 5 bases, with 15 bases sitting between them. There are 15 residues in the CDR3. The germline CDR1 and CDR2 sequences are SGHVS and FQNEAQ. In DNA, the CDR3 is TGTGCCAGCAGCTTATGGCGGTTCGGAAGGGAGACCCAGTACTTC. This translates into CASSLWRFGRETQYF.

This clonotype was found many times. The chain recombines TRBV29-1 with TRBJ1-3, with D perhaps matching TRBD1 (5 bases). The V end was cut by 4 bases, the J end by 5 bases, with 9 bases between. The CDR3 loop spans 12 amino acids. Germline V gene lookup returns CDR1 SQVTM and CDR2 ANQGSEA. The DNA of the CDR3 is TGCAGCGTTGGCAGGGATAGAAACACCATATATTTT. This codes for CSVGRDRNTIYF.

The CDR3 reads CASVKWNTEAFF. In DNA, the CDR3 is TGTGCCAGCGTGAAGTGGAACACTGAAGCTTTCTTT. V gene TRBV12-3 or TRBV12-4 combines with J gene TRBJ1-1; D is unresolved. The CDR3 extends over 12 amino acids. Trimming took 8 bases from V and 1 from J, leaving 8 bases between them.

This clonotype was detected ten times or more. The CDR3, as DNA: TGTGCCAGTAAAACGGTCTCTGGAAACACCATATATTTT. This encodes CASKTVSGNTIYF. The rearrangement joins TRBV7-9 to TRBJ1-3; no clear D. The germline V gene encodes CDR1 SEHNR and CDR2 FQNEAQ (reference sequence). V was clipped by 9 bases and J by 0 bases, with 9 bases between them. The CDR3 consists of 13 residues.

This clonotype was seen repeatedly, ten times or more. The chain combines TRBV6-2 or TRBV6-3 with TRBJ1-1, with D possibly matching TRBD1 (5 bases). The V gene lost 7 bases and the J gene lost 4 bases, with 16 bases spanning the gap. The CDR3 contains 14 residues. CDR1 MNHEY and CDR2 SVGEGT come from the germline V gene. For the CDR3, the DNA is TGTGCCAGCATCGCCAACAGGCCAAGCACTGAAGCTTTCTTT. It yields the protein CASIANRPSTEAFF.

This clonotype was counted many times. This chain connects TRBV10-3 to TRBJ2-3; D may match TRBD1 or TRBD2 (5 bases each). Germline V gives CDR1 ENHRY, CDR2 SYGVKD. The CDR3 is 13 residues long. The V end lost 0 bases, the J end lost 9 bases, and 10 bases lay between the germline ends. The CDR3 loop is CAISESVGVTQYF. The CDR3, as DNA: TGTGCCATCAGTGAGTCTGTGGGGGTCACGCAGTATTTT.

This clonotype was counted ten times or more. This chain connects TRBV5-6 to TRBJ2-1, with D perhaps TRBD2 (6 bases). This CDR3 has 12 amino acids. Germline V gene sequence: CDR1 SGHDT, CDR2 YYEEEE. The V and J ends lost 2 bases and 7 bases respectively, with 7 bases between them. The CDR3, as DNA: TGTGCCAGCAGCTTCGGGGGAAATGAGCAGTTCTTC. As protein: CASSFGGNEQFF.

This clonotype was counted between two and nine times. The chain is built from TRBV6-6 and TRBJ1-1, with TRBD1 as a possible D gene (5 bases). Germline CDR1 MNHNY, CDR2 SVGAGI (reference sequence). With 5 bases removed from V and 11 bases from J, the gap between germline ends came to 12 bases. The length of the CDR3 is 11 residues. The CDR3 DNA sequence: TGTGCCAGCAGTGGGACGGGGGAGGCTTTCTTT. This encodes CASSGTGEAFF.

The CDR3 bases are TGTGCCAGCAGCGCCCAGACTAGTCGGGAGACCCAGTACTTC. Protein: CASSAQTSRETQYF. The chain combines TRBV9 with TRBJ2-5; the D gene is possibly TRBD2 (6 bases). There are 14 residues in the CDR3. CDR1 and CDR2 from the germline V gene are SGDLS and YYNGEE. V was shortened by 3 bases and J by 5 bases, with 14 bases between the two germline ends.

Many counts were recorded for this clonotype. Here the CDR3 reads CASSLWGRRFTEAFF. The DNA for the CDR3 is TGTGCCAGCAGTTTATGGGGTCGGCGGTTCACTGAAGCTTTCTTT. The V and J genes are TRBV27 and TRBJ1-1; D is unresolved. CDR3 length equals 15 residues. Between the trimmed V and J ends, which lost 1 base and 4 bases, there was a span of 13 bases. From germline, CDR1 is MNHEY and CDR2 SMNVEV (reference sequence).

This clonotype has at least ten counts. This chain links TRBV19 with TRBJ2-6; weak D call: TRBD1 (6 bases). The CDR3 loop spans 18 amino acids. The V and J ends lost 4 bases and 0 bases respectively, with 16 bases between them. Per germline, CDR1 LNHDA and CDR2 SQIVND (reference sequence). Written as DNA, the CDR3 is TGTGCCAGTAGTAAATCGACAGGAGTGAGCTCTGGGGCCAACGTCCTGACTTTC. Protein: CASSKSTGVSSGANVLTF.

This clonotype was seen only a few times. The chain carries TRBV10-3 and TRBJ2-2; 10 bases map to TRBD2. The CDR3 is made up of 15 amino acids. The J segment lost 7 bases and the V segment lost 5 bases, leaving 7 bases of the junction unmatched. Germline CDR1 reads ENHRY; CDR2 reads SYGVKD. The CDR3 DNA reads TGTGCCATCAGTCCTAGCGGGAGAGGCGGCGGGGAGCTGTTTTTT. Protein sequence: CAISPSGRGGGELFF.